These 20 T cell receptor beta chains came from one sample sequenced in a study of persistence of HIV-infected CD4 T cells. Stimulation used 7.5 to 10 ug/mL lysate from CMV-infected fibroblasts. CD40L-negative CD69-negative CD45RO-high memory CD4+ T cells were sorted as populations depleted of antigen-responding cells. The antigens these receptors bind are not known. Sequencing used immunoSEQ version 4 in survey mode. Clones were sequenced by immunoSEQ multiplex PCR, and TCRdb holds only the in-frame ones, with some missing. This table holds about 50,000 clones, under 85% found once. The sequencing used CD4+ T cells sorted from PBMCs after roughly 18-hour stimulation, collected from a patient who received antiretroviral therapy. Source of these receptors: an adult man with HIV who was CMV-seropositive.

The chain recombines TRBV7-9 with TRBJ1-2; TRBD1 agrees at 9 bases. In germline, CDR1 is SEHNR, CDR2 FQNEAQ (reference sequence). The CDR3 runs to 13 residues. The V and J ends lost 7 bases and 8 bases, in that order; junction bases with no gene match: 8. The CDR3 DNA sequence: TGTGCCAGCAAGAGGACAGGGGAGGGAGGCTACACCTTC. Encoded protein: CASKRTGEGGYTF.

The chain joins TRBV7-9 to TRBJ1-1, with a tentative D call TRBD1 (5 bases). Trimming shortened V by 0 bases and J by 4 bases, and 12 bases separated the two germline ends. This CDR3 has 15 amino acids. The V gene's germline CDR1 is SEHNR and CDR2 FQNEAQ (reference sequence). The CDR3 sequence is CASSLARGVGTEAFF. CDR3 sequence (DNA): TGTGCCAGCAGCTTAGCTCGGGGGGTGGGCACTGAAGCTTTCTTT.

The CDR3 spells CASNRGGTPDEKLFF. For the CDR3, the DNA is TGTGCCAGCAACCGGGGAGGAACTCCCGATGAAAAACTGTTTTTT. The chain carries TRBV9 and TRBJ1-4; D remains ambiguous. The CDR3 is 15 amino acids. V dropped 6 bases and J dropped 6 bases, with 18 bases sitting between them. Looked up from germline, CDR1 is SGDLS and CDR2 is YYNGEE.

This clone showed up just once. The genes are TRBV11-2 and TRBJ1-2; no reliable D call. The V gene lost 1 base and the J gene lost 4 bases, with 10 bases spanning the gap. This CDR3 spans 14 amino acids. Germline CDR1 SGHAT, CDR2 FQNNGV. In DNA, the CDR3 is TGTGCCAGCAGCTTAGCACAGTTAGCCTATGGCTACACCTTC. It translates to CASSLAQLAYGYTF.

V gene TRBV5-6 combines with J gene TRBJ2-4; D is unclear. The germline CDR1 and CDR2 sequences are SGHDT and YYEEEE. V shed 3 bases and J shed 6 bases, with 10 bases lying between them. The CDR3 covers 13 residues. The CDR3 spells CASSSDSRNIQYF. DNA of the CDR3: TGTGCCAGCAGCTCGGATTCGAGAAACATTCAGTACTTC.

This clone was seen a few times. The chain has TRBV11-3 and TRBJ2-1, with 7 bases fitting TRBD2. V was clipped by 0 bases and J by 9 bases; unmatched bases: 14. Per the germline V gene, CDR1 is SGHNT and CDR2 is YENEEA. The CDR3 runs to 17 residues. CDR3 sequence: CASSLERSGLGGGEQFF. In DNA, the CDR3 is TGTGCCAGCAGCTTAGAAAGATCTGGACTTGGGGGGGGTGAGCAGTTCTTC.

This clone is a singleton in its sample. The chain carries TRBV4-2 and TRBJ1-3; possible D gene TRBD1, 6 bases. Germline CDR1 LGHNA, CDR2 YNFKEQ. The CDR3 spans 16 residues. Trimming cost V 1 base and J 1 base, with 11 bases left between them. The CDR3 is CASSQGQASSGNTIYF. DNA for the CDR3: TGTGCCAGCAGCCAAGGACAGGCAAGTTCTGGAAACACCATATATTTT.

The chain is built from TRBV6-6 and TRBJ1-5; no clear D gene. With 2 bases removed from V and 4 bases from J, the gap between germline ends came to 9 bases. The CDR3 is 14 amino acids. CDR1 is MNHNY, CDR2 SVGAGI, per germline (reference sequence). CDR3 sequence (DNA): TGTGCCAGCAGTTACGGGAGGACTAATCAGCCCCAGCATTTT. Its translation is CASSYGRTNQPQHF.

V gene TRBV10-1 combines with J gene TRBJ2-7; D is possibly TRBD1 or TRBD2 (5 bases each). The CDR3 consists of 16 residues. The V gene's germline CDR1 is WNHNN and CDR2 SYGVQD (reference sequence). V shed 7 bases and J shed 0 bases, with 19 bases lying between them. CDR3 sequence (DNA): TGCGCCAGCACCCCATCCTACGGGACCCACTCCTACGAGCAGTACTTC. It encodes CASTPSYGTHSYEQYF.

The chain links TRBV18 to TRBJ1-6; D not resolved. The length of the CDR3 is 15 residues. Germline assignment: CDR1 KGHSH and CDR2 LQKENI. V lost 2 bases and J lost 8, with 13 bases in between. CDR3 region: CASSPSGDRYSPLHF. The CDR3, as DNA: TGTGCCAGCTCACCATCTGGCGATCGCTATTCACCCCTCCACTTT.

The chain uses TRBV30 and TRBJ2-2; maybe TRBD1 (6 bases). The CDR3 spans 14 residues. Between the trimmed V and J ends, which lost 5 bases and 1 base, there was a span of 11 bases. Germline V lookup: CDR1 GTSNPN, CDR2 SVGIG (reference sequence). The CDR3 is CAWGGSRNTGELFF. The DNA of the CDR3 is TGTGCCTGGGGGGGCAGCAGGAACACCGGGGAGCTGTTTTTT.

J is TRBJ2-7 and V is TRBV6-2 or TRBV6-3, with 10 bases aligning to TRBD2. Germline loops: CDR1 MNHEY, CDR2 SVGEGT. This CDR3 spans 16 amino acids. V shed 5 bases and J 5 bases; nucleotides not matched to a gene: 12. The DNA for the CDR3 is TGTGCCAGCAGTGGCTACTCTAGCGGGAGAATCCACGAGCAGTACTTC. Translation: CASSGYSSGRIHEQYF.

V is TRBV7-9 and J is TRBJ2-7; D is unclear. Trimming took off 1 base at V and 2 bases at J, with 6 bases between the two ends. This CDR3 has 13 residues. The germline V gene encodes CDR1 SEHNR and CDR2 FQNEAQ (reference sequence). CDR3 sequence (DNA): TGTGCCAGCAGCTTAGTCGGCACCTACGAGCAGTACTTC. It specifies CASSLVGTYEQYF.

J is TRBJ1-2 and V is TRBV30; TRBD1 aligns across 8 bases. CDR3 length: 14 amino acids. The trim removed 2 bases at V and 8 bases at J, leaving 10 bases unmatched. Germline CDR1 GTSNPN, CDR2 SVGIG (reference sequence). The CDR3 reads CAWSFVGQGKGYTF. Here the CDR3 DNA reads TGTGCCTGGAGTTTCGTCGGACAGGGAAAAGGCTACACCTTC. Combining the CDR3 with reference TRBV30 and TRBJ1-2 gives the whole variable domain SQTIHQWPATLVQPVGSPLSLECTVEGTSNPNLYWYRQAAGRGLQLLFYSVGIGQISSEVPQNLSASRPQDRQFILSSKKLLLSDSGFYLCAWSFVGQGKGYTFGSGTRLTVV.

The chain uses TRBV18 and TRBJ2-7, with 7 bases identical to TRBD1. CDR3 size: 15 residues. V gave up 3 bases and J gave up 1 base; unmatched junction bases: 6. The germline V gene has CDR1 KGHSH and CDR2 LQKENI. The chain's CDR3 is CASSPSPGQSYEQYF. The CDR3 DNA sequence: TGTGCCAGCTCACCTTCACCGGGACAGTCCTACGAGCAGTACTTC.

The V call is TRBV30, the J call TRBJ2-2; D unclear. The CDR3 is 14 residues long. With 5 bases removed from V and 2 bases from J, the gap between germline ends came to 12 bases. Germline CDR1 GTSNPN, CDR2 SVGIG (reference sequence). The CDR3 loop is CAWARLLNTGELFF. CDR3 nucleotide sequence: TGTGCCTGGGCGAGACTCTTAAACACCGGGGAGCTGTTTTTT. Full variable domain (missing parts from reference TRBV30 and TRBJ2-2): SQTIHQWPATLVQPVGSPLSLECTVEGTSNPNLYWYRQAAGRGLQLLFYSVGIGQISSEVPQNLSASRPQDRQFILSSKKLLLSDSGFYLCAWARLLNTGELFFGEGSRLTVL.

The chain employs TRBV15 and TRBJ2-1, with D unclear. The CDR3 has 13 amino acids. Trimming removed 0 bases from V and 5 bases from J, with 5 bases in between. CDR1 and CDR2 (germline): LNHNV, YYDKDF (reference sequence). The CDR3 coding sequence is TGTGCCACCAGCAGAGAAACCCACAATGAGCAGTTCTTC. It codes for CATSRETHNEQFF.

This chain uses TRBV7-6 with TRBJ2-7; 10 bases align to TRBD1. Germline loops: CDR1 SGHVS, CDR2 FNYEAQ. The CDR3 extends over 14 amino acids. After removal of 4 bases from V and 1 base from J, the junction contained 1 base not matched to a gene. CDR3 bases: TGTGCCAGCAGCTCGGGACAGGGGTCCTACGAGCAGTACTTC. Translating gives CASSSGQGSYEQYF.

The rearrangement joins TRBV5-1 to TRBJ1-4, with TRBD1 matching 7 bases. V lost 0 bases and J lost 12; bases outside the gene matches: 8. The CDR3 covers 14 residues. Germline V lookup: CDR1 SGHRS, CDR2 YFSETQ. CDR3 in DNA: TGCGCCAGCAGCTTGGGACAGGGAGTAGGGGAACTGTTTTTT. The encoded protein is CASSLGQGVGELFF.

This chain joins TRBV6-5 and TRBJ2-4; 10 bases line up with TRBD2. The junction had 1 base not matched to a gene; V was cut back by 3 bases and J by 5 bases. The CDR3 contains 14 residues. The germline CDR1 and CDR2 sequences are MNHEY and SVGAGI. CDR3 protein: CASSYLAGENIQYF. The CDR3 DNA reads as TGTGCCAGCAGTTATCTAGCGGGAGAAAACATTCAGTACTTC.